This T cell receptor (beta chain) stems from a study of preoperative IRX-2 immunotherapy in early breast cancer (dated by TCRdb to the late 2010s). The germline V gene encodes CDR1 SNHLY and CDR2 FYNNEI. Inclusive of the bounding cysteine and phenylalanine, the CDR3 is 13 residues long. Solely the CDR3 DNA is kept, with 39 bases framed from the first base. V loses 11 bases at its end and J loses 1 base; junction bases beyond the gene matches: 6. To note about this clone: The specificity of this receptor is unknown. Per-base quality was not reported, and no clone a single base away is much larger than it.

The treatment or condition label here, explained by the study, means: preoperative locoregional IRX-2 cytokine immunotherapy. The samples were obtained from a phase Ib study that tested preoperative, locoregional IRX-2 cytokine immunotherapy designed to prime immune responses. Patients with early-stage breast cancer who were given IRX-2 before surgery served as donors. Library preparation was by the immunoSEQ multiplex PCR assay. TCRdb limited this immuneACCESS table to in-frame rearrangements with V and J called. A share of clones is missing; checked studies link under half to unresolved V genes, and the rest is unexplained. The sample includes 28,000 or so clones, with about 90% observed a single time. 9.5% to 10% of the sample is taken by the ten largest.

The chain is assembled from TRBV2 and TRBJ1-1; TRBD1 matches 8 bases in the middle. This TCR was recovered from a human donor with breast cancer. Sampling took place from a patient treated with IRX-2 immunotherapy. In nucleotide form, the sequence is TGTGCCGGGGCAGGGGGCGAGAACACTGAAGCTTTCTTT. It is translated as CAGAGGENTEAFF.